Below, 27 T cell receptor beta chains from the same sample are listed, as sequenced in a study of shared clonotypes between healthy human individuals. The table came from immunoSEQ multiplex PCR; TCRdb's copy has only in-frame clones and leaves some out. This table has some 1.5 million clones, 95% to 99% appearing once. Sequencing input: naive CD4+ T cells sorted from blood. Subset defined: CD45RA+ positively selected. These receptors were taken from a man aged 25-45 years in good health.

This chain uses TRBV7-9 with TRBJ2-7; 8 positions match TRBD2. Germline CDR1 is SEHNR and CDR2 is FQNEAQ (reference sequence). V lost 5 bases and J lost 3; bases outside the gene matches: 6. The CDR3 is 14 amino acids. In nucleotides, the CDR3 is TGTGCCAGCAGCCGGGAGGGACCAAACTACGAGCAGTACTTC. This sequence encodes CASSREGPNYEQYF.

The chain couples TRBV4-3 to TRBJ2-7; 8 bases map to TRBD2. Germline values: CDR1 LGHNA, CDR2 YSLEER. CDR3 length: 15 amino acids. The V gene end was trimmed by 5 bases and the J gene end by 5 bases; junction bases not matched to a gene: 11. The CDR3 DNA is TGCGCCAGCAGCTTGCGCGGGAGGAGAACCCACGAGCAGTACTTC. It specifies CASSLRGRRTHEQYF.

This clone was seen once. Mismatch with germline at one junction end may stem from a read error. The chain couples TRBV11-1 to TRBJ1-2; D not resolved. The CDR3 runs to 15 residues. Looked up from germline, CDR1 is SGHAT and CDR2 is FQDESV (reference sequence). The CDR3 here is CASSLGGRGQYGYTF. The CDR3 region has the DNA TGTGCCAGCAGTTTAGGAGGACGAGGGCAGTATGGCTACACCTTC.

The V gene is TRBV28, the J gene TRBJ2-7, with no clear D. CDR3 length equals 12 residues. Between the trimmed V and J ends, which lost 4 bases and 6 bases, there was a span of 10 bases. Germline CDR1 is MDHEN and CDR2 is SYDVKM. The CDR3 nucleotides read TGTGCCAGCAGTTGGACGGAGCTCGAGCAGTACTTC. It specifies CASSWTELEQYF.

The J gene is TRBJ2-1, the V gene TRBV6-1; D is uncertain. The germline gives CDR1 MNHNS, CDR2 SASEGT. The V gene lost 8 bases and the J gene lost 4 bases, with 18 bases spanning the gap. The CDR3 runs 15 residues. CDR3 sequence: CASGPRAQPYNEQFF. In nucleotides, the CDR3 is TGTGCCAGCGGGCCCCGGGCACAGCCTTACAATGAGCAGTTCTTC.

This chain connects TRBV18 to TRBJ2-7; 13 nucleotides agree with TRBD2. The CDR3 is made up of 15 amino acids. V trimming: 3 bases; J trimming: 5 bases; junction bases outside the gene matches: 4. The germline gives CDR1 KGHSH, CDR2 LQKENI. The CDR3 reads CASSPLGLAGNEQYF. The CDR3 bases are TGTGCCAGCTCACCCTTGGGACTAGCGGGGAACGAGCAGTACTTC.

This chain uses TRBV5-1 with TRBJ2-1; TRBD2 aligns across 7 bases. V shed 4 bases and J 1 base; nucleotides not matched to a gene: 5. Germline CDR1 reads SGHRS; CDR2 reads YFSETQ. The CDR3 runs to 15 residues. The DNA of the CDR3 is TGCGCCAGCAGCGTGGCGGGAGTGTCCTACAATGAGCAGTTCTTC. Translating gives CASSVAGVSYNEQFF. The full variable domain, with the rest looked up from reference TRBV5-1 and TRBJ2-1, is KAGVTQTPRYLIKTRGQQVTLSCSPISGHRSVSWYQQTPGQGLQFLFEYFSETQRNKGNFPGRFSGRQFSNSRSEMNVSTLELGDSALYLCASSVAGVSYNEQFFGPGTRLTVL.

The V call is TRBV10-3, the J call TRBJ2-7, with a weak D call TRBD2 (6 bases). Germline loops: CDR1 ENHRY, CDR2 SYGVKD. The CDR3 has 15 residues. The V gene lost 7 bases and the J gene lost 5 bases, with 21 bases spanning the gap. CDR3 region: CAITRTREKGHEQYF. The CDR3 coding sequence is TGTGCCATCACGAGGACCCGGGAGAAGGGCCACGAGCAGTACTTC.

The gene calls are TRBV28 and TRBJ2-7; 10 positions match TRBD1. Germline loops: CDR1 MDHEN, CDR2 SYDVKM. Losses at the gene ends were 6 bases for V and 3 bases for J; bases not matched to a gene: 8. There are 15 residues in the CDR3. CDR3 residues: CASRAIGTGDYEQYF. In nucleotides, the CDR3 is TGTGCCAGCAGAGCTATCGGGACAGGGGACTACGAGCAGTACTTC.

V gene TRBV7-2 combines with J gene TRBJ1-3; TRBD1 matches at 7 bases. The CDR3 runs 18 residues. V lost 1 base to trimming and J lost 0 bases; unmatched junction nucleotides: 9. Looked up from germline, CDR1 is SGHTA and CDR2 is FQGNSA. The CDR3: CASSLVWDRTLSGNTIYF. For the CDR3, the DNA is TGTGCCAGCAGCTTAGTTTGGGACAGAACACTCTCTGGAAACACCATATATTTT.

The rearrangement joins TRBV10-3 to TRBJ2-2, with TRBD2 identical over 9 bases. Germline CDR1 reads ENHRY; CDR2 reads SYGVKD. The V and J ends lost 0 bases and 2 bases, in that order; junction bases with no gene match: 13. CDR3 length equals 20 residues. The CDR3 spells CAISESAGRSTSGNTGELFF. In DNA, the CDR3 is TGTGCCATCAGTGAGTCAGCGGGTCGGTCGACTAGCGGAAACACCGGGGAGCTGTTTTTT.

The V gene is TRBV5-4, the J gene TRBJ1-4; maybe TRBD1 (5 bases). V lost 3 bases, J lost 7 bases, and 13 bases lay in between. The CDR3 is 14 residues long. The germline V gene encodes CDR1 SGHNT and CDR2 YYREEE (reference sequence). For the CDR3, the DNA is TGTGCCAGCAGCTCGGGGCGCGGGACTGAAAAACTGTTTTTT. Amino acid sequence: CASSSGRGTEKLFF.

Note on this clone: This sample also contains other DNA sequences that code for the same CDR3. The chain carries TRBV6-5 and TRBJ1-5; possible D gene TRBD1, 6 bases. Per germline, CDR1 MNHEY and CDR2 SVGAGI. The CDR3 spans 14 residues. The V and J ends lost 6 bases and 0 bases respectively, with 9 bases between them. Written as DNA, the CDR3 is TGTGCCAGCAGGCCGGACAGTAGCAATCAGCCCCAGCATTTT. Residues: CASRPDSSNQPQHF.

The CDR3, as DNA: TGTGCCAGCAGCCAGGACAGGGAAAACATTCAGTACTTC. It codes for CASSQDRENIQYF. The chain uses TRBV7-2 and TRBJ2-4; 8 bases match TRBD1. CDR3 length: 13 residues. With 5 bases clipped from V and 5 bases from J, the junction kept 2 bases outside the gene matches. Germline values: CDR1 SGHTA, CDR2 FQGNSA.

The CDR3 sequence: CASSLPLAGETNYEQYF. The CDR3 nucleotides are TGTGCCAGCAGCTTACCTCTAGCGGGAGAGACTAACTACGAGCAGTACTTC. The rearrangement joins TRBV7-2 to TRBJ2-7, with TRBD2 matching over 10 bases. Trimming removed 2 bases from V and 3 bases from J; junction bases left unmatched: 10. Germline CDR1 SGHTA, CDR2 FQGNSA. This CDR3 comprises 17 residues.

The rearrangement links TRBV5-6 to TRBJ2-3; no definite D call. Per the germline V gene, CDR1 is SGHDT and CDR2 is YYEEEE. V lost 4 bases and J lost 0, with 18 bases in between. CDR3 size: 17 residues. As DNA, the CDR3 is TGTGCCAGCAGCCACGAACCGGGCCCCCGTAGCACAGATACGCAGTATTTT. Its protein is CASSHEPGPRSTDTQYF.

The chain carries TRBV6-5 and TRBJ2-7; D is possibly TRBD2 (5 bases). CDR3 length: 14 amino acids. Trimming removed 6 bases at V and 5 bases at J, with 17 bases between. CDR1 is MNHEY and CDR2 is SVGAGI in the germline V gene. This CDR3 is CASRRDGIGNEQYF. DNA for the CDR3: TGTGCCAGCAGGAGAGACGGGATTGGGAACGAGCAGTACTTC.

This chain connects TRBV19 to TRBJ2-7; 7 bases match TRBD2. The CDR3 length is 13 residues. V trimming: 6 bases; J trimming: 3 bases; junction bases outside the gene matches: 5. Germline-derived CDR1 and CDR2 are LNHDA and SQIVND (reference sequence). The CDR3 bases are TGTGCCAGTAGGGGAGCGGGGTACTACGAGCAGTACTTC. Translating it yields CASRGAGYYEQYF.

V gene TRBV5-4 combines with J gene TRBJ2-1; D remains unclear. V dropped 9 bases and J dropped 0 bases, with 10 bases sitting between them. This CDR3 contains 13 residues. Per germline, CDR1 SGHNT and CDR2 YYREEE (reference sequence). This CDR3 reads CATSESSYNEQFF. In DNA form, the CDR3 reads TGTGCCACAAGCGAGAGCTCCTACAATGAGCAGTTCTTC.

V usage is TRBV4-1 and J usage is TRBJ2-7; 7 bases fit TRBD1. V was clipped by 1 base and J by 2 bases; unmatched bases: 5. Germline loops: CDR1 MGHRA, CDR2 YSYEKL. This CDR3 has 15 residues. For the CDR3, the DNA is TGCGCCAGCAGCCAAGTGACCGGGACAGCCTACGAGCAGTACTTC. This gives the protein CASSQVTGTAYEQYF.

The rearrangement joins TRBV5-4 to TRBJ2-7; 10 nucleotides line up with TRBD1. The CDR3 consists of 14 residues. Unmatched junction bases numbered 6, after V lost 4 bases and J lost 5 bases. Germline V gene sequence: CDR1 SGHNT, CDR2 YYREEE (reference sequence). Written as DNA, the CDR3 is TGTGCCAGCAGCCACCGGGACAGGGGCGACGAGCAGTACTTC. Its protein product is CASSHRDRGDEQYF.

The V gene is TRBV6-1, the J gene TRBJ1-4; D gene uncertain. The CDR3 is 15 residues long. Deletions cut 1 base from V and 4 bases from J, with 10 bases between. The germline CDR1 and CDR2 sequences are MNHNS and SASEGT. CDR3 DNA: TGTGCCAGCAGTGAAGAGCATCTGGTTAATGAAAAACTGTTTTTT. Protein sequence: CASSEEHLVNEKLFF.

This chain connects TRBV28 to TRBJ2-7, with TRBD2 identical over 10 bases. Trimming removed 5 bases from V and 0 bases from J; junction bases left unmatched: 7. Germline V lookup: CDR1 MDHEN, CDR2 SYDVKM. This CDR3 region has 16 residues. The CDR3 is CASSGGGTSVSYEQYF. The CDR3 nucleotides are TGTGCCAGCAGTGGAGGAGGGACTAGCGTCTCCTACGAGCAGTACTTC.

Regarding this clone: The identical CDR3 is also encoded by other nucleotide sequences in the sample. V is TRBV5-1 and J is TRBJ2-1; the match to TRBD2 covers 12 bases. The germline V gene encodes CDR1 SGHRS and CDR2 YFSETQ. With 0 bases clipped from V and 2 bases from J, the junction kept 0 bases outside the gene matches. The length of the CDR3 is 16 residues. The CDR3 is CASSLASGRAYNEQFF. CDR3 DNA sequence: TGCGCCAGCAGCTTGGCTAGCGGGAGGGCCTACAATGAGCAGTTCTTC.

V is TRBV7-6 and J is TRBJ2-5; D is ambiguous. Per the germline V gene, CDR1 is SGHVS and CDR2 is FNYEAQ. V dropped 5 bases and J dropped 5 bases, with 15 bases sitting between them. The length of the CDR3 is 14 residues. CDR3 nucleotides: TGTGCCAGCAGCCGACGGCTCAGGCACGAGACCCAGTACTTC. Translating it yields CASSRRLRHETQYF.

The chain carries TRBV7-2 and TRBJ2-5, with 11 bases lining up with TRBD2. In germline, CDR1 is SGHTA, CDR2 FQGNSA. This CDR3 is built from 16 residues. Trimming removed 5 bases from V and 4 bases from J; junction bases left unmatched: 9. CDR3 sequence (DNA): TGTGCCAGCAGCCCGGGACTAGCGGTATTTGGAGAGACCCAGTACTTC. Amino acid sequence: CASSPGLAVFGETQYF.

The CDR3: CASIAGGTNYGYTF. For the CDR3, the DNA is TGTGCCAGCATAGCAGGGGGGACTAACTATGGCTACACCTTC. The chain links TRBV28 to TRBJ1-2; 7 bases match TRBD1. Trimming at V came to 7 bases and at J to 0 bases, leaving 5 bases not matched to a gene. CDR1 and CDR2 (germline): MDHEN, SYDVKM. This CDR3 comprises 14 residues.